This T cell receptor beta chain was identified during a study of T cell responses to AZD1222 COVID-19 vaccine. The assay was immunoSEQ multiplex PCR, and TCRdb's table has in-frame clones only and misses some. This table holds tens of thousands of clones, over 75% found once. Germline lookup yields CDR1 SNHLY and CDR2 FYNNEI. V shed 5 bases and J shed 4 bases, with 11 bases lying between them. The CDR3 length is 14 residues. Sequencing used peripheral blood, obtained on day 0 of AZD1222 vaccination. The receptor was derived from an adult in good health. The chain combines TRBV2 with TRBJ2-2, with D possibly being TRBD1 (6 bases). The CDR3 DNA reads TGTGCCAGCAGTACCACAGGGTTCACCGGGGAGCTGTTTTTT. It translates to CASSTTGFTGELFF. The full variable domain, with the rest looked up from reference TRBV2 and TRBJ2-2, is EPEVTQTPSHQVTQMGQEVILRCVPISNHLYFYWYRQILGQKVEFLVSFYNNEISEKSEIFDDQFSVERPDGSNFTLKIRSTKLEDSAMYFCASSTTGFTGELFFGEGSRLTVL.